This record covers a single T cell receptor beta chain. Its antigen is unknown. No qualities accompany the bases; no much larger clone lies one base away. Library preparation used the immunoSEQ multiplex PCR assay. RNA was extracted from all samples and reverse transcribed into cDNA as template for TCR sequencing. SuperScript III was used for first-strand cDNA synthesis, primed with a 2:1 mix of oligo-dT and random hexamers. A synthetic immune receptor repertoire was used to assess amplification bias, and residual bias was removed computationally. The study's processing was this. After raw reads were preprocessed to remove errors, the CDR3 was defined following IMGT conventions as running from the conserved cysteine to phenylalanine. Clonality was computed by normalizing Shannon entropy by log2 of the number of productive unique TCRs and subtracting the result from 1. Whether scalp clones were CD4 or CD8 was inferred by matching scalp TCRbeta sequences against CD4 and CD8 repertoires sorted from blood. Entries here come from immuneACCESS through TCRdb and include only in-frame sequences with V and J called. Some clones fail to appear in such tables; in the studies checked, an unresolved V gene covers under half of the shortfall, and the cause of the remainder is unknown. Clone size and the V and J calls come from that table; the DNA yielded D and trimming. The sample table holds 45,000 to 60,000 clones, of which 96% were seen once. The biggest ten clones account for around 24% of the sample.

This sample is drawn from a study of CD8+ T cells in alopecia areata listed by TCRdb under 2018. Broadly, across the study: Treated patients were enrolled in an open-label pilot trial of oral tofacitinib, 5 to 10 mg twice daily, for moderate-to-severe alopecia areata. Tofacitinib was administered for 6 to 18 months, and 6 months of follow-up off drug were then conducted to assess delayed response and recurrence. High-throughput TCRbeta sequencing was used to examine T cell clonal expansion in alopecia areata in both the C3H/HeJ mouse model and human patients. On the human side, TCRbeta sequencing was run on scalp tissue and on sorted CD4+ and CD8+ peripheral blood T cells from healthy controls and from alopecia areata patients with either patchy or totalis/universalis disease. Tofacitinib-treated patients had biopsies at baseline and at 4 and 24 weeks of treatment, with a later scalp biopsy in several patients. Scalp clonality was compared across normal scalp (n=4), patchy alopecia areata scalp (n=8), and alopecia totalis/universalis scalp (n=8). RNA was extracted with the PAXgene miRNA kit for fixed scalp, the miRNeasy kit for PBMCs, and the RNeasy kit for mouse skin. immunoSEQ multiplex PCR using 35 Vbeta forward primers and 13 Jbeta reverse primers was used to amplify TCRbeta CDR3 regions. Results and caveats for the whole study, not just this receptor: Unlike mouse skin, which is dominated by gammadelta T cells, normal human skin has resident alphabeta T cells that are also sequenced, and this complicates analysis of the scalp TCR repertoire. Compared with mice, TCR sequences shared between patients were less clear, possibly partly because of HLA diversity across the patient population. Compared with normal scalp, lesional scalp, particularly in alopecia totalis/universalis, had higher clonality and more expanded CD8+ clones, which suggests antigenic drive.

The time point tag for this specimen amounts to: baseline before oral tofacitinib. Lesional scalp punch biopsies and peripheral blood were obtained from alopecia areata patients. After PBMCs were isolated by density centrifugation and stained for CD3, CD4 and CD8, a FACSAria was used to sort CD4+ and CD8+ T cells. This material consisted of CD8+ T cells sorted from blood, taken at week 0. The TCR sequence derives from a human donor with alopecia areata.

The CDR3 here reads CASSQVYGTGNEKLFF. The DNA sequence follows: TGCGCCAGCAGCCAAGTTTACGGGACAGGGAATGAAAAACTGTTTTTT. The sequence links TRBV4-1 to TRBJ1-4; a stretch of 9 junction bases matches TRBD1. Spanning cysteine to phenylalanine, the CDR3 consists of 16 amino acids. Just CDR3 DNA is preserved here, 48 bases in frame from base 1. Relative to germline, V is missing 1 base and J is missing 5 bases, with 5 bases of the junction outside any gene match. Via the germline V gene, CDR1 is MGHRA and CDR2 YSYEKL.